This record looks at one T cell receptor beta chain sequence and its context. In the original workflow: Amplification with reference gene primers provided the estimates of nucleated cell counts. Repertoires were generated with immunoSEQ multiplex PCR, while TCRdb's copy carries only in-frame clones and drops some. That table furnishes V, J and clone size, whereas the DNA furnished D and trimming. The sample carries roughly 140,000 clones, 84% recorded once. The data derive from a study of blood T cell repertoires in COVID-19. Looking at the study overall: Acute-phase and convalescent COVID-19 samples originated in the United States, Italy and Spain. T cells, B-cell-depleted T cells, or PBMCs provided the cDNA or gDNA that served as material.

This CDR3 region has 16 residues. The V gene's germline CDR1 is LGHNA and CDR2 YSLEER. V was cut by 0 bases and J by 7 bases, with 16 bases left in between. The specimen was peripheral blood. The chain links TRBV4-3 to TRBJ1-3; weak D call: TRBD1 (5 bases). The clonotype originates from a human donor in a cohort sampled during active COVID-19. In DNA, the CDR3 is TGCGCCAGCAGCCAAGAGGTGCGGGCGGGGGGGAACACCATATATTTT. Protein sequence: CASSQEVRAGGNTIYF.